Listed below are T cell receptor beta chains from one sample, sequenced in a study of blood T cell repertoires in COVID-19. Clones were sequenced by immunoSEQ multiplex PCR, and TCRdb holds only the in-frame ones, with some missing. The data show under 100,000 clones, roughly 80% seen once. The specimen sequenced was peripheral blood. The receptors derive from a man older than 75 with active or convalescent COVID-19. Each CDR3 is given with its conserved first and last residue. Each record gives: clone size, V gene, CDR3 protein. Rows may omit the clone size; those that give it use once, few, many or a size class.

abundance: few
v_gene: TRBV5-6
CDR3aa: CASSMLQLSSYEQYF

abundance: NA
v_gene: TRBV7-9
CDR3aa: CASSLERGYGYTF

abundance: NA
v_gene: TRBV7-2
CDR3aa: CASSLRQGAATIYF

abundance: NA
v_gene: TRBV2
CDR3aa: CASSEASWGLYEQYF

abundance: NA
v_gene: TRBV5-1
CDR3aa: CASSSGTGPAENTEAFF

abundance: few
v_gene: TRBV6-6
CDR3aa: CASSYSSSGGGQPQHF

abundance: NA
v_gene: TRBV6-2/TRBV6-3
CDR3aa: CASGPGGGSYEQYF

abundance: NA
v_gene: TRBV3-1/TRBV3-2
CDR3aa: CASSQGGGANYGYTF

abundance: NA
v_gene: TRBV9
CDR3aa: CASSASTSGGPNTGELFF

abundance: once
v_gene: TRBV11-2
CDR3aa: CASSATGGYQPQHF

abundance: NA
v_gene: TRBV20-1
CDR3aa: CSARGARGYTF

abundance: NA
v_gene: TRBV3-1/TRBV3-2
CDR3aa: CASSQTYGYGYTF

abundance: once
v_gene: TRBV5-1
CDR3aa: CASSLSGQGGTGNEQFF

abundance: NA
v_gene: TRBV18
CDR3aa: CASSPPLAGAGDTIYF